This T cell receptor beta chain derives from a study of blood T cell repertoires in COVID-19. The overall study: Collection of acute and convalescent COVID-19 samples took place in the United States, Italy and Spain.

Trimming cost V 5 bases and J 1 base; bases outside gene matches: 6. Germline-derived CDR1 and CDR2 are LNHDA and SQIVND (reference sequence). CDR3 length: 15 amino acids. Original data processing: Nucleated cell counts were estimated from reference gene primer amplification. The repertoire was sequenced with immunoSEQ multiplex PCR; TCRdb's copy has only in-frame clones and lacks some. The DNA gave D and trimming, while V, J and clone size come from that table. Of about 39,000 clones in the sample, 85% to 90% were seen once. V usage is TRBV19 and J usage is TRBJ1-1, with 8 bases identical to TRBD1. This TCR came from a man between 60 and 75 years old with acute or convalescent COVID-19. Sequenced input: peripheral blood. The CDR3 nucleotides are TGTGCCAGTAGTGTGACAGGGGCTGCGAACACTGAAGCTTTCTTT. This encodes CASSVTGAANTEAFF. Combining the CDR3 with reference TRBV19 and TRBJ1-1 gives the whole variable domain DGGITQSPKYLFRKEGQNVTLSCEQNLNHDAMYWYRQDPGQGLRLIYYSQIVNDFQKGDIAEGYSVSREKKESFPLTVTSAQKNPTAFYLCASSVTGAANTEAFFGQGTRLTVV.